This TCR beta chain derives from a study of blood T cells in healthy people across ages (dated by TCRdb to the mid-2010s). Turning to the overall study: In model experiments, template switching captured roughly one uniquely barcoded TCR beta cDNA molecule for every two T cells. The study measured age-related changes in TCR beta repertoire diversity using deep sequencing normalized with unique cDNA molecular identifiers. Donors were grouped into four age groups: young (average 16 years), middle-aged (around 39), aged (around 62) and long-lived (around 82). To avoid experimental bias, donors of different ages were distributed randomly across sequencing lanes. Using the same blood draw, the study looked at two additional independent replicas of 1 million unique cDNA reads for two donors, one aged 18 to 30 and the other aged 80 or older. On the study overall, not on this receptor specifically: Conclusive comparison of naive and antigen-experienced compartments was prevented by the profiling of bulk unsorted PBMCs. Observed TCR beta diversity correlated strongly with the percentage of naive T cells measured by flow cytometry. Compared with the aged group, more naive CD4+ T cells, fewer expanded clones and increased TCR diversity were shown by the long-lived group, suggesting age selection. Observed TCR beta diversity per million T cells fell roughly linearly with age, and a significant reduction was already apparent by age about 43. The CMV infection status of donors was not known, potentially confounding age-related changes in expanded clonotypes. Estimates of total diversity based on one million sequenced T cells were regarded as lower bounds and as underestimates.

As to this clonotype: It has no known antigen specificity. The germline gene is not matched at one end of the junction; a read error may be the cause.

Libraries were made using 5' RACE. TCRdb shows the sequencer as Illumina HiSeq 2500. A second PCR of roughly 7 to 12 cycles was run with a J-beta primer mix and a sample-barcoded 5' primer. A template-switch 5' adaptor carrying 12 random nucleotides introduced a unique molecular identifier onto each TCR beta cDNA molecule. Each sample yielded at least 2.5 million CDR3-containing paired-end reads. All of the RNA was converted into first-strand cDNA using the Mint cDNA synthesis kit, with a TRBC-specific oligonucleotide serving as the primer. All cDNA was treated with uracil-DNA glycosylase and then went through a first 18-cycle PCR with the universal primers M1SS and BC2_uni_R. The original methods were these. For normalization, 1 million high-quality reads, each with a distinct molecular identifier, were randomly selected from each sample. Reads sharing molecular identifiers were discarded rather than binned into consensus sequences. MiTCR, with a Q25 quality threshold and the strictest error-elimination algorithm, was used for CDR3 identification, clonotype clustering and error correction. Lower-bound total TCR beta diversity was estimated with a nonparametric unseen species model using Euler transformation. In TCRdb, the public reads were trimmed at Q25 with fastp and aligned with MiXCR, with productive beta chains retained. Each record represents a unique CDR3 protein, reported with the most common genes and DNA among its rows. TCRdb, rather than the study authors, made the V and J calls. This sample comprises roughly 1,300,000 distinct CDR3 sequences, approximately 60% of them detected only once. The top ten hold roughly 6.3% of the sample.

Measured from the cysteine to the phenylalanine, the CDR3 is 12 residues long. Left in the record is the CDR3 DNA by itself, 36 bases read in frame from the first base. The germline V gene provides CDR1 MGHDK and CDR2 SYGVNS. Donors were about 36 systemically healthy Caucasian individuals from Russia aged 6 to 90 years. Roughly 9 milliliters of peripheral blood were drawn from each donor into EDTA-treated Vacutainer tubes. PBMCs were isolated by Ficoll-Paque density-gradient centrifugation, with at least 7 million obtained per sample. Trizol reagent was used to extract total RNA from PBMCs, with at least 5.5 micrograms per sample. The percentages of naive CD45RAhigh/CD27high T cells were determined by flow cytometry on a PBMC aliquot from every donor.

The receptor was derived from a man aged 18 to 35 in good health. The material sequenced was blood. The rearrangement joined TRBV25-1 to TRBJ2-7; there is no confident call for the D gene. The CDR3 protein is CASREWVGEQYF. The nucleotides are TGTGCCAGCAGGGAATGGGTTGGCGAGCAGTACTTC.